This paragraph covers one TCR beta chain sequence. Trimming left V 5 bases short and J 2 bases short, with 16 bases between. Germline V gene data show CDR1 as LGHNA and CDR2 as YSLEER. This CDR3 is built from 15 residues. The time point here: time of PML onset. This sample stems from a study of multiple sclerosis patients with progressive multifocal leukoencephalopathy. Only in-frame clones appear in the TCRdb table, and some are missing; sequencing was by immunoSEQ multiplex PCR. The repertoire consists of more than 30,000 clones, with 80% to 90% occurring once and the leading ten covering under 6%. The V gene is TRBV4-3, the J gene TRBJ2-7; D is uncertain. This TCR was recovered from a woman aged 40 to 55 with progressive multifocal leukoencephalopathy. The specimen was PBMCs, collected from a patient treated with natalizumab. CDR3 region: CASSTSAGAAYEQYF. For the CDR3, the DNA is TGCGCCAGCAGCACCTCGGCAGGCGCAGCCTACGAGCAGTACTTC.